A single sample is the source of the 15 T cell receptor beta chains below, sequenced in a study of T cell repertoires in cytomegalovirus infection. These receptors lack a known antigen. One entry per CDR3 protein results from TCRdb running MiXCR on the reads. The sample carries 830,000 or so distinct CDR3 sequences, around a third recorded once. Material: cultured CD8+ T cells from PBMCs, obtained from culture after CMV antigen stimulation. These receptors came from a human donor in good health (CMV status not recorded). Some clones in this sample may be carry-over from other donors' samples.

The V call is TRBV10-3, the J call TRBJ2-3, with 8 bases lining up with TRBD2. Trimming removed 6 bases from V and 2 bases from J; junction bases left unmatched: 4. CDR1 is ENHRY, CDR2 SYGVKD, per germline. The CDR3 is 14 residues long. As DNA, the CDR3 is TGTGCCATCAGGACTAGCGCTGTCACAGATACGCAGTATTTT. The encoded protein is CAIRTSAVTDTQYF.

This clonotype has a count of ten or more. V is TRBV7-8 and J is TRBJ2-3; tentative D call: TRBD2 (7 bases). This CDR3 contains 15 residues. V was shortened by 1 base and J by 6 bases, with 14 bases between the two germline ends. Looked up from germline, CDR1 is SGHVS and CDR2 is FQNEAQ. The CDR3 nucleotides read TGTGCCAGCAGCTTAGGGGGGAGGGGGGCGGATACGCAGTATTTT. Its protein is CASSLGGRGADTQYF.

The genes are TRBV27 and TRBJ1-4; D possibly corresponds to TRBD1 (5 bases). CDR3 length: 15 amino acids. The germline V and J ends were trimmed by 0 bases and 8 bases, with 13 bases remaining between them. Germline CDR1 MNHEY, CDR2 SMNVEV (reference sequence). CDR3 DNA sequence: TGTGCCAGCAGTTTATCGGCAGGGAATTTAGAAAAACTGTTTTTT. Translated: CASSLSAGNLEKLFF.

J is TRBJ1-1 and V is TRBV7-2; tentative D call: TRBD1 (6 bases). The CDR3 is 18 residues long. V lost 5 bases to trimming and J lost 1 base, with 23 bases between them. Per the germline V gene, CDR1 is SGHTA and CDR2 is FQGNSA. CDR3 sequence: CASSVRPGAIHPNTEAFF. DNA of the CDR3: TGTGCCAGCAGCGTTAGGCCAGGGGCGATCCACCCGAACACTGAAGCTTTCTTT.

This clonotype was seen a few times. The chain uses TRBV27 and TRBJ2-2, with TRBD1 matching over 8 bases. The length of the CDR3 is 15 residues. J lost 3 bases, V lost 8 bases, and 8 bases had no gene match. CDR1 and CDR2 (germline): MNHEY, SMNVEV (reference sequence). CDR3 DNA: TGTGCCAGCGGCCCAGGGGGCCGGTACACCGGGGAGCTGTTTTTT. Translated: CASGPGGRYTGELFF.

Only a few counts were recorded for this clonotype. The gene calls are TRBV6-5 and TRBJ1-1; no reliable D call. CDR1 is MNHEY, CDR2 SVGAGI, per germline. This CDR3 contains 17 residues. V shed 0 bases and J shed 0 bases, with 14 bases lying between them. This CDR3 reads CASSYSSYFSLNTEAFF. The DNA of the CDR3 is TGTGCCAGCAGTTACTCAAGCTACTTTTCTTTGAACACTGAAGCTTTCTTT.

This clonotype was detected many times. The chain has TRBV7-2 and TRBJ1-5, with D unresolved. Trimming removed 1 base at V and 0 bases at J, with 13 bases between. The CDR3 contains 17 residues. Germline CDR1 SGHTA, CDR2 FQGNSA. The chain's CDR3 is CASSLEFRKNSNQPQHF. In nucleotides, the CDR3 is TGTGCCAGCAGCTTAGAATTTCGGAAGAATAGCAATCAGCCCCAGCATTTT.

There are many counts of this clonotype. V gene TRBV7-2 combines with J gene TRBJ1-3; D not certain. The CDR3 is made up of 16 amino acids. The V gene's germline CDR1 is SGHTA and CDR2 FQGNSA. V dropped 5 bases and J dropped 2 bases, with 16 bases sitting between them. The CDR3 is CASSHTQRYTGNTIYF. The CDR3 DNA follows: TGTGCCAGCAGCCACACTCAGCGGTATACTGGAAACACCATATATTTT.

The J gene is TRBJ2-7, the V gene TRBV12-3 or TRBV12-4, with 13 bases aligning to TRBD2. Trimming removed 5 bases from V and 3 bases from J; junction bases left unmatched: 4. The CDR3 is 15 residues long. In DNA form, the CDR3 reads TGTGCCAGCAGTCGACTAGCGGGGGGTGACTACGAGCAGTACTTC. Its translation is CASSRLAGGDYEQYF.

The V and J genes are TRBV12-5 and TRBJ2-1; no clear D gene. In germline, CDR1 is LGHNT, CDR2 FRNRAP. V lost 1 base, J lost 9 bases, and 1 base lay in between. This CDR3 comprises 10 residues. The CDR3 region is CASGLGEQFF. As DNA, the CDR3 is TGTGCTAGTGGTTTGGGTGAGCAGTTCTTC.

This chain joins TRBV6-6 and TRBJ1-2; a weak D match, TRBD1 (5 bases). Germline values: CDR1 MNHNY, CDR2 SVGAGI (reference sequence). This CDR3 is 14 amino acids long. Deletions cut 8 bases from V and 8 bases from J, with 21 bases between. CDR3 residues: CASQNTGTPPGYTF. The CDR3 bases are TGTGCCAGCCAGAACACCGGGACCCCCCCAGGCTACACCTTC.

This clonotype was detected a few times. The chain has TRBV4-3 and TRBJ2-2; no clear D. V was trimmed by 0 bases and J by 1 base, leaving 15 bases between them. The CDR3 length is 18 residues. The germline V gene has CDR1 LGHNA and CDR2 YSLEER. CDR3 in amino acids: CASSQDSLLLMNTGELFF. The CDR3 DNA reads as TGCGCCAGCAGCCAAGATTCCCTCCTACTGATGAACACCGGGGAGCTGTTTTTT.

In nucleotides, the CDR3 is TGTGCCAGCAGCTTAGGGGGGGTTGGGGGTAACACTGAAGCTTTCTTT. This translates into CASSLGGVGGNTEAFF. The rearrangement links TRBV7-6 to TRBJ1-1; the D gene is possibly TRBD1 (5 bases). V was shortened by 1 base and J by 2 bases, with 14 bases between the two germline ends. The CDR3 has 16 residues. The germline CDR1 and CDR2 sequences are SGHVS and FNYEAQ.

Comments on this clonotype: This may stem from a read error, because a much larger clone lies one nucleotide away. The chain joins TRBV28 to TRBJ2-5; TRBD1 agrees at 10 bases. The germline CDR1 and CDR2 sequences are MDHEN and SYDVKM. The CDR3 extends over 18 amino acids. In DNA, the CDR3 is TGTGTCAGCAGTTTTTTTCTTCCGGGACAGGGGATCCAAGAGACCCAGTACTTC. Its protein is CVSSFFLPGQGIQETQYF. The variable domain in full, completed from reference TRBV28 and TRBJ2-5, reads DVKVTQSSRYLVKRTGEKVFLECVQDMDHENMFWYRQDPGLGLRLIYFSYDVKMKEKGDIPEGYSVSREKKERFSLILESASTNQTSMYLCVSSFFLPGQGIQETQYFGPGTRLLVL.

This clonotype was seen at least ten times. The chain links TRBV7-2 to TRBJ2-1; TRBD2 aligns across 7 bases. The V gene end was trimmed by 3 bases and the J gene end by 10 bases; junction bases not matched to a gene: 18. Germline V lookup: CDR1 SGHTA, CDR2 FQGNSA. This CDR3 is built from 17 residues. The chain's CDR3 is CASSFRGAGSDIGEQFF. In DNA, the CDR3 is TGTGCCAGCAGCTTCCGTGGAGCGGGGAGCGACATTGGGGAGCAGTTCTTC.